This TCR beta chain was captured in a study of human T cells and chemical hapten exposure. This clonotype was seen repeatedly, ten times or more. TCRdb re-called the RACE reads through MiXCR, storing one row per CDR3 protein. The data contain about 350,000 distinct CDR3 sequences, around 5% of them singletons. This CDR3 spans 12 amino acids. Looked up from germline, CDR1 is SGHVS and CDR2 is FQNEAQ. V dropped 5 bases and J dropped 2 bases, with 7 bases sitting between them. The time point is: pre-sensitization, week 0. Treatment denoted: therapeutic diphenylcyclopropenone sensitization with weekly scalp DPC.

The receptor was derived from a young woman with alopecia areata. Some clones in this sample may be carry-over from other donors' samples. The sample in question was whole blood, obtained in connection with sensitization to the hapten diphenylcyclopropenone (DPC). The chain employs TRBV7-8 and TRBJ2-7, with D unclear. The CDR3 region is CASSPRTYEQYF. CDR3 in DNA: TGTGCCAGCAGCCCGAGGACCTACGAGCAGTACTTC.